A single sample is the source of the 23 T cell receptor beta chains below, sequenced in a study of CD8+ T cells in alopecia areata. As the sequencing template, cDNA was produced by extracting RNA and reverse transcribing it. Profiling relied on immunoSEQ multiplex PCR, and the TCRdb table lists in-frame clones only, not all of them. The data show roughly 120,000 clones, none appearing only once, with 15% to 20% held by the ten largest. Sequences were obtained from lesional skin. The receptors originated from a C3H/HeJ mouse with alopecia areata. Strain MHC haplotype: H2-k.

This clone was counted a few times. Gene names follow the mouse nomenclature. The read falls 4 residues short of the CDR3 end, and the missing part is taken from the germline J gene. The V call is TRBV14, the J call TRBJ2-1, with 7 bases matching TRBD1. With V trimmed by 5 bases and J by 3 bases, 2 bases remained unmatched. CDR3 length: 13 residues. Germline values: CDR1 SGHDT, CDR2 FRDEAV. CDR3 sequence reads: CASRYRGYAEQFF. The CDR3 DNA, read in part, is TGTGCCAGCAGATACAGGGGCTATGCT.

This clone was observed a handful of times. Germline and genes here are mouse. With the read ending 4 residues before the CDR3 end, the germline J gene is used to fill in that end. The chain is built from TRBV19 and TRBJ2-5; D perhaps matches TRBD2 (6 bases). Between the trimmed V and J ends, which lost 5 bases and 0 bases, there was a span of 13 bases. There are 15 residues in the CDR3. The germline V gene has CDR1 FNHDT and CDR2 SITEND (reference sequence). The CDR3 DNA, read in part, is TGTGCCAGCAGCCCCACGACTGGTAACCAAGAC. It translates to CASSPTTGNQD. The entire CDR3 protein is CASSPTTGNQDTQYF.

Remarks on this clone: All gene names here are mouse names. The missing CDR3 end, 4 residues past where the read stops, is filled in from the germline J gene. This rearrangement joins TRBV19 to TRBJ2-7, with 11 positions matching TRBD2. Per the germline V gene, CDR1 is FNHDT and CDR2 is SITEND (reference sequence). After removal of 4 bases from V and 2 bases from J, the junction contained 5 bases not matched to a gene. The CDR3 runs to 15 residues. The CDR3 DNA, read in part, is TGTGCCAGCAGTCCGGGACTGGGGGCACCCTAT. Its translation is CASSPGLGAPY. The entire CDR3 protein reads CASSPGLGAPYEQYF.

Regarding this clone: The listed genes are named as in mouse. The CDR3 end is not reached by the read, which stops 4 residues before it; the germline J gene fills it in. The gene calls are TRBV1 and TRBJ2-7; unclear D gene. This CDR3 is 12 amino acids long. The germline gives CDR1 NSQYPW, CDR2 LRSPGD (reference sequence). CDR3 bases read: TGCACCTGCAGTGCTAACAGTTAT. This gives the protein CTCSANSY. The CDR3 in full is CTCSANSYEQYF.

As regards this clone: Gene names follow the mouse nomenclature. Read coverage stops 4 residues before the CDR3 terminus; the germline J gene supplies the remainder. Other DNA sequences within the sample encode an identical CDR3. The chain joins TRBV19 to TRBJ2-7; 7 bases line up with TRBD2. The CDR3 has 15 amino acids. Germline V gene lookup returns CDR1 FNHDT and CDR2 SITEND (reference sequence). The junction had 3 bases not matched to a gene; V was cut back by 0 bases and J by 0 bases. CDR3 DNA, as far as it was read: TGTGCCAGCAGTATAGCTGGGGGTAGCTCCTAT. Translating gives CASSIAGGSSY. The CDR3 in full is CASSIAGGSSYEQYF.

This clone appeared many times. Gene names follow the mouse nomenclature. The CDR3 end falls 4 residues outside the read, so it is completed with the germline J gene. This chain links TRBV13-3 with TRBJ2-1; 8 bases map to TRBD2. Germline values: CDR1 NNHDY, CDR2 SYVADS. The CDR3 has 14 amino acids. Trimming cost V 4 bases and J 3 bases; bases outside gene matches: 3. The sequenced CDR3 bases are TGTGCCAGCAGTCCGGGACTGGTCTATGCT. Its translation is CASSPGLVYA. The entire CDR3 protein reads CASSPGLVYAEQFF.

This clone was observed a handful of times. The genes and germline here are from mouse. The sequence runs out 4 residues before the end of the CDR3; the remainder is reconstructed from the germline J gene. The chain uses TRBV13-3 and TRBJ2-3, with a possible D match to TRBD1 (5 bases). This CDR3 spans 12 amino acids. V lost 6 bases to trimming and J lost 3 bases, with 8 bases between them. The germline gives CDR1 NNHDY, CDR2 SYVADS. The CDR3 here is CASTTGAETLYF. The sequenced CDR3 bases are TGTGCCAGCACCACAGGCGCAGAA.

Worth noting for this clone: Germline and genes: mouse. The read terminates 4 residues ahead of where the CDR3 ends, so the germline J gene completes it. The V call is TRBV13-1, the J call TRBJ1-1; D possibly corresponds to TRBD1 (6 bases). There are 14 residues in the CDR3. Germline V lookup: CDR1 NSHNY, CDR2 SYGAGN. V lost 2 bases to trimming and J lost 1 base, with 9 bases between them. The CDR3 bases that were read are TGTGCCAGCAGTGACCGGGACAAAAACACA. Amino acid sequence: CASSDRDKNT. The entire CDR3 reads CASSDRDKNTEVFF.

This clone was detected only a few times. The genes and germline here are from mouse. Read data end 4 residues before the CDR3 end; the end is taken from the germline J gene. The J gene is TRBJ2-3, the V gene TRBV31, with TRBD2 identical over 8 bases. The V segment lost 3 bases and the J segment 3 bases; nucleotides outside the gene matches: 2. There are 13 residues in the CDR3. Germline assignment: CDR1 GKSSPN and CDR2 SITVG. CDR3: CAWSRDWAETLYF. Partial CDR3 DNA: TGTGCCTGGAGCCGGGACTGGGCAGAA. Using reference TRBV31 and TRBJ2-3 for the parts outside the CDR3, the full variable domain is AQTIHQWPVAEIKAVGSPLSLGCTIKGKSSPNLYWYWQATGGTLQQLFYSITVGQVESVVQLNLSASRPKDDQFILSTEKLLLSHSGFYLCAWSRDWAETLYFGSGTRLTVL.

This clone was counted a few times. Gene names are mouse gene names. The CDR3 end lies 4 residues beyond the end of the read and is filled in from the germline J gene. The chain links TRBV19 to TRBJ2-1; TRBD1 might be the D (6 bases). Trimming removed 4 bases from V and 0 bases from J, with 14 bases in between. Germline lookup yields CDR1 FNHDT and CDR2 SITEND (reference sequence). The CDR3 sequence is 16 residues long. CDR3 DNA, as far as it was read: TGTGCCAGCAGTGCAATCCGGGACAATAACTATGCT. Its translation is CASSAIRDNNYA. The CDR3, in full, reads CASSAIRDNNYAEQFF.

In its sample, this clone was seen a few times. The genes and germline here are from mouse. CDR3 loop: CASSETAAQDTQYF. Partial CDR3 DNA: TGTGCCAGCAGTGAGACTGCCGCCCAGGAC. The gene calls are TRBV13-3 and TRBJ2-5; tentatively, D is TRBD2 (5 bases). The CDR3 end lies 4 residues beyond the end of the read and is filled in from the germline J gene. Germline CDR1 and CDR2: NNHDY and SYVADS. The CDR3 totals 14 residues.

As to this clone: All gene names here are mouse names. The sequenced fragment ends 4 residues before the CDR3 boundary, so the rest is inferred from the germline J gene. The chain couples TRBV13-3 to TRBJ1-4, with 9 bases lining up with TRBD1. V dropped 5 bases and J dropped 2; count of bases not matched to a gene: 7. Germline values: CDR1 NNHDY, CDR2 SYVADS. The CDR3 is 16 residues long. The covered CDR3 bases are TGTGCCAGCAGCTACGGGACAGGGATCTCCAACGAA. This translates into CASSYGTGISNE. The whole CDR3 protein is CASSYGTGISNERLFF.

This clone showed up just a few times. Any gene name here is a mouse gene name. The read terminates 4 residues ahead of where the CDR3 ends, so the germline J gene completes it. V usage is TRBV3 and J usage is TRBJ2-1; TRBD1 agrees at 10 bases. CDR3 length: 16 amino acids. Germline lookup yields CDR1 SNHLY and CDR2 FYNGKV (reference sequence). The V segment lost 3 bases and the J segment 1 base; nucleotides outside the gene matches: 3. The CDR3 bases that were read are TGTGCCAGCAGCTTGGGACAGGGGAGGAACTATGCT. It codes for CASSLGQGRNYA. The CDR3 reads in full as CASSLGQGRNYAEQFF.

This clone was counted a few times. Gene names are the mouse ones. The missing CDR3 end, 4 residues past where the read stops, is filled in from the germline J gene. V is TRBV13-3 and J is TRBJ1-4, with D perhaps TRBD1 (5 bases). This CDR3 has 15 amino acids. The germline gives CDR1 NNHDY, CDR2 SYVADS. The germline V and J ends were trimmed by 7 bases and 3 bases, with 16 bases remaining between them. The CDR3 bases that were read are TGTGCCAGCGGGGCGGGGGGACCGGCCAACGAA. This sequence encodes CASGAGGPANE. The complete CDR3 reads CASGAGGPANERLFF.

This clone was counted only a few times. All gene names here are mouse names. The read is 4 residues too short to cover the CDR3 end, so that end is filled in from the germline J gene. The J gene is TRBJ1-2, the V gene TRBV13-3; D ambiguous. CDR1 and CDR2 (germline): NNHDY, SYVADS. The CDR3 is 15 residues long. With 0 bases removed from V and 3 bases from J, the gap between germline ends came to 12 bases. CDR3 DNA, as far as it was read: TGTGCCAGCAGTGATGCAGAGGGTAGGGACTCC. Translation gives CASSDAEGRDS. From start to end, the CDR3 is CASSDAEGRDSDYTF.

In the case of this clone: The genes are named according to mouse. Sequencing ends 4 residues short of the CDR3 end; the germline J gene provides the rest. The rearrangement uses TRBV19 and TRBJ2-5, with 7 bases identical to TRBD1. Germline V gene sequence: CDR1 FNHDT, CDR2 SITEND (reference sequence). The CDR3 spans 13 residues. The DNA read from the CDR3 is TGTGCCAGCAGTATGACAGGGAGAGAC. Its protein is CASSMTGRD. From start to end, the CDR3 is CASSMTGRDTQYF.

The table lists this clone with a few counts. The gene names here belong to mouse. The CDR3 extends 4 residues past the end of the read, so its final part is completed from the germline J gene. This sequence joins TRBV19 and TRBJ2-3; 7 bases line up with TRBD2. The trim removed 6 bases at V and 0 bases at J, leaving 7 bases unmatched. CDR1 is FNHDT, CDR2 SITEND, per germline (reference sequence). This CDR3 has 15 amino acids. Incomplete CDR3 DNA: TGTGCCAGCACCAAGGACTGGACTAGTGCAGAA. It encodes CASTKDWTSAE. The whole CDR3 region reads CASTKDWTSAETLYF. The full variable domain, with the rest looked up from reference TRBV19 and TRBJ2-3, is GGIITQTPKFLIGQEGQKLTLKCQQNFNHDTMYWYRQDSGKGLRLIYYSITENDLQKGDLSEGYDASREKKSSFSLTVTSAQKNEMAVFLCASTKDWTSAETLYFGSGTRLTVL.

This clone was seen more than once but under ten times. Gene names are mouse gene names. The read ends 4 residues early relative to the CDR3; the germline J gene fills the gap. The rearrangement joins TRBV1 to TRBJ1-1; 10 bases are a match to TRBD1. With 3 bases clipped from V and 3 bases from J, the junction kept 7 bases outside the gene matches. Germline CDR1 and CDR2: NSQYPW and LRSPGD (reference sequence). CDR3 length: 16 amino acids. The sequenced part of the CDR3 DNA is TGCACCTGCAGTGCGCCCAGACAGGGGGCTCACACA. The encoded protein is CTCSAPRQGAHT. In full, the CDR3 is CTCSAPRQGAHTEVFF.

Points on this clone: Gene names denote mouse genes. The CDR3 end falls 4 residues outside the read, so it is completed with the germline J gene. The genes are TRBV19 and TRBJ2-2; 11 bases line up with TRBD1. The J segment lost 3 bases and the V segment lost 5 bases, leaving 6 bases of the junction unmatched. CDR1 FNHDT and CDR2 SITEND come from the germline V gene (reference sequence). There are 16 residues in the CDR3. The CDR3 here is CASRSRDRGDTGQLYF. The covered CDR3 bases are TGTGCCAGCAGGAGCCGGGACAGGGGGGACACCGGG.

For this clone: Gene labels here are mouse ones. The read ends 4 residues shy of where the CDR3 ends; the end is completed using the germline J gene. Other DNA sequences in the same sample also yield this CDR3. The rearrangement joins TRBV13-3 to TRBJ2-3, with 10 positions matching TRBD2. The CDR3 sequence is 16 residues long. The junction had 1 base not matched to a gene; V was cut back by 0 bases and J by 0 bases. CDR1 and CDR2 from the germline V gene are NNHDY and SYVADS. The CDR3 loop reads CASSDVGLGSAETLYF. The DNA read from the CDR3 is TGTGCCAGCAGTGATGTGGGACTGGGGAGTGCAGAA.

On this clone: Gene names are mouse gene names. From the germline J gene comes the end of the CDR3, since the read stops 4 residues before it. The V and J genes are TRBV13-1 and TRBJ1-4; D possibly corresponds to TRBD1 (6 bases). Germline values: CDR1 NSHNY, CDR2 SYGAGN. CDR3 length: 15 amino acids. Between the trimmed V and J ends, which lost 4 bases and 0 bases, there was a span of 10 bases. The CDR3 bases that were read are TGTGCCAGCAGTTGGGACAACATTTCCAACGAA. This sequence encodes CASSWDNISNE. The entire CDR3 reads CASSWDNISNERLFF.

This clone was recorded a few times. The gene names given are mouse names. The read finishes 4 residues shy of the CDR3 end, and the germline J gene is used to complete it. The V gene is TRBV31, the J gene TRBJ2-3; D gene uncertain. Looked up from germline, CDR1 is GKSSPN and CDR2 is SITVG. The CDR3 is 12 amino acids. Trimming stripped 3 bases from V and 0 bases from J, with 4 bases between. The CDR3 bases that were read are TGTGCCTGGAGACTTAGTGCAGAA. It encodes CAWRLSAE. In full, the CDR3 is CAWRLSAETLYF.

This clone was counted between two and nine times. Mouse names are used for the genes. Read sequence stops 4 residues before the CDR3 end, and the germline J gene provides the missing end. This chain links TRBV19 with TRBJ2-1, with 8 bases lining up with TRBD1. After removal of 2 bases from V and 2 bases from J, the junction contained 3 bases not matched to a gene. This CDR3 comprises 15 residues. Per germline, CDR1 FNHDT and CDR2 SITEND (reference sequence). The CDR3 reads CASSMGQADYAEQFF. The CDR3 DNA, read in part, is TGTGCCAGCAGTATGGGACAGGCGGACTATGCT.